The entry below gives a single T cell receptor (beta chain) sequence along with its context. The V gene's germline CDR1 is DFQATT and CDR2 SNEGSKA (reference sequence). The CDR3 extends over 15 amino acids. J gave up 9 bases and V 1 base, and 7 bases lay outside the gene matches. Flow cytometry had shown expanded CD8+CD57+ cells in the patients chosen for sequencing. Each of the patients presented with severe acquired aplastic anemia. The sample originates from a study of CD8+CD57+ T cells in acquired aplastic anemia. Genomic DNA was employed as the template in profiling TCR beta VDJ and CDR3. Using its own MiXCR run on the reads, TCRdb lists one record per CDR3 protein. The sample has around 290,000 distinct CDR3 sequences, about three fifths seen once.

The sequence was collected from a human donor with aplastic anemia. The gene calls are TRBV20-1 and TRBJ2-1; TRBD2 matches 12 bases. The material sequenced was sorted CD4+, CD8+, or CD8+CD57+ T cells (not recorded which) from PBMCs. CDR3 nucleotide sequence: TGCAGTGCTAGAGGACTAGCGGGAGCAGATGGTGAGCAGTTCTTC. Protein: CSARGLAGADGEQFF.